The 10 T cell receptor beta chains listed next were all sequenced from one sample in a study of cytomegalovirus exposure and HLA in healthy donors. It was with 60 Vbeta and 13 Jbeta primers that the PCR ran. Data came from immunoSEQ multiplex PCR; TCRdb stores just in-frame clones and leaves some out. Among 130,000 to 150,000 clones listed, more than 60% were seen once. Material for sequencing was PBMCs. These receptors originate from a woman aged 50 to 65 in good health and CMV-seropositive.

The rearrangement joins TRBV7-6 to TRBJ2-5; 11 positions agree with TRBD2. The J call may be in error: the DNA end matches TRBJ2-7 better. The CDR3 spans 19 residues. Germline assignment: CDR1 SGHVS and CDR2 FNYEAQ. This CDR3 is CASSITASGGREPSYEQYF. Here the CDR3 DNA reads TGTGCCAGCAGCATTACGGCTAGCGGGGGGCGGGAGCCCTCCTACGAGCAGTACTTC.

This chain joins TRBV5-1 and TRBJ2-1; 10 positions match TRBD1. After removal of 8 bases from V and 4 bases from J, the junction contained 9 bases not matched to a gene. Germline V gene lookup returns CDR1 SGHRS and CDR2 YFSETQ. The CDR3 is made up of 15 amino acids. Here the CDR3 reads CASTLDRGRYNEQFF. The CDR3 region has the DNA TGCGCCAGTACCCTAGACAGGGGGCGTTACAATGAGCAGTTCTTC.

This clone came up a few times. The chain combines TRBV28 with TRBJ2-3, with TRBD2 matching 12 bases. Germline assignment: CDR1 MDHEN and CDR2 SYDVKM. The CDR3 is 17 residues long. Trimming at V came to 1 base and at J to 5 bases, leaving 7 bases not matched to a gene. The CDR3 DNA sequence: TGTGCCAGCAGTTTATATTCGACTAGCGGGGGCCGAGATACGCAGTATTTT. This codes for CASSLYSTSGGRDTQYF.

The chain has TRBV5-1 and TRBJ2-1, with TRBD2 matching over 11 bases. Per germline, CDR1 SGHRS and CDR2 YFSETQ. The junction had 6 bases not matched to a gene; V was cut back by 0 bases and J by 4 bases. The CDR3 contains 17 residues. In nucleotides, the CDR3 is TGCGCCAGCAGCTTGGGAGACAGACTAGCGGGGTACAATGAGCAGTTCTTC. Amino acid sequence: CASSLGDRLAGYNEQFF.

CDR3 in DNA: TGCGCCAGCAGTGTGGGGGGGATTACCTACGAGCAGTACTTC. This translates into CASSVGGITYEQYF. J is TRBJ2-7 and V is TRBV10-1; TRBD2 matches at 7 bases. V trimming: 4 bases; J trimming: 2 bases; junction bases outside the gene matches: 5. Germline V gives CDR1 WNHNN, CDR2 SYGVQD (reference sequence). The CDR3 spans 14 residues.

The gene calls are TRBV4-1 and TRBJ2-1; TRBD2 might be the D (6 bases). Trimming removed 0 bases from V and 2 bases from J, with 8 bases in between. Germline lookup yields CDR1 MGHRA and CDR2 YSYEKL. The CDR3 extends over 15 amino acids. The chain's CDR3 is CASSQDPGAYNEQFF. The CDR3 DNA sequence: TGCGCCAGCAGCCAAGATCCGGGGGCCTACAATGAGCAGTTCTTC.

The chain carries TRBV18 and TRBJ2-7, with D possibly being TRBD2 (5 bases). The CDR3 is 13 amino acids. CDR1 is KGHSH and CDR2 is LQKENI in the germline V gene. V was trimmed by 2 bases and J by 5 bases, leaving 10 bases between them. The CDR3, as DNA: TGTGCCAGCTCACCAACAGCGGACCACGAGCAGTACTTC. Translated: CASSPTADHEQYF. Complete variable domain (other parts from reference TRBV18 and TRBJ2-7): NAGVMQNPRHLVRRRGQEARLRCSPMKGHSHVYWYRQLPEEGLKFMVYLQKENIIDESGMPKERFSAEFPKEGPSILRIQQVVRGDSAAYFCASSPTADHEQYFGPGTRLTVT.

This clone has only one observation. Written as DNA, the CDR3 is TGTGCCAGCAGCGTAGGGGCGGGGAGGACTTTAGATACGCAGTATTTT. As protein: CASSVGAGRTLDTQYF. This chain connects TRBV9 to TRBJ2-3; tentatively, D is TRBD2 (6 bases). CDR1 and CDR2 from the germline V gene are SGDLS and YYNGEE. The CDR3 runs to 16 residues. The V gene lost 0 bases and the J gene lost 5 bases, with 16 bases spanning the gap.

This clone has a single count. The V gene is TRBV4-1, the J gene TRBJ2-5; the D gene is possibly TRBD2 (6 bases). CDR3 size: 15 residues. Germline V gene sequence: CDR1 MGHRA, CDR2 YSYEKL. Between the trimmed V and J ends, which lost 1 base and 1 base, there was a span of 10 bases. As DNA, the CDR3 is TGCGCCAGCAGCCAAGTGGGAGCGGGCCAAGAGACCCAGTACTTC. This gives the protein CASSQVGAGQETQYF.

V and J are TRBV2 and TRBJ1-5, with D possibly TRBD1 on 6 matching bases. The CDR3 runs to 15 residues. V shed 8 bases and J shed 1 base, with 15 bases lying between them. Germline V lookup: CDR1 SNHLY, CDR2 FYNNEI. Here the CDR3 reads CASRDGTGSNQPQHF. The CDR3 DNA is TGTGCCAGCCGAGACGGCACAGGGAGCAATCAGCCCCAGCATTTT.